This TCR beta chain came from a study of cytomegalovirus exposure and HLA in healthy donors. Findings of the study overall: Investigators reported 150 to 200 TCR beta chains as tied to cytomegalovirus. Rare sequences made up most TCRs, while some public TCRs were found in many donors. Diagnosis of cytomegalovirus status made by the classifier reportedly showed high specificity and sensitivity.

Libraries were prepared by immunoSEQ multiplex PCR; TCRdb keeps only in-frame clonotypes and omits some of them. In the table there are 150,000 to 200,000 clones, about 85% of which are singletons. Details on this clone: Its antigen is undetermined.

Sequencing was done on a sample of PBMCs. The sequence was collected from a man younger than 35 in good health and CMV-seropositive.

The CDR3 DNA reads as TGTGCCAGCAGCTTGGGTCTTGGAGGTCAGCCCCAGCATTTT. This translates into CASSLGLGGQPQHF. V gene TRBV5-8 combines with J gene TRBJ1-5; D gene uncertain. Per the germline V gene, CDR1 is SGHTS and CDR2 is YDEGEE. V dropped 0 bases and J dropped 6 bases, with 10 bases sitting between them. The CDR3 has 14 amino acids.